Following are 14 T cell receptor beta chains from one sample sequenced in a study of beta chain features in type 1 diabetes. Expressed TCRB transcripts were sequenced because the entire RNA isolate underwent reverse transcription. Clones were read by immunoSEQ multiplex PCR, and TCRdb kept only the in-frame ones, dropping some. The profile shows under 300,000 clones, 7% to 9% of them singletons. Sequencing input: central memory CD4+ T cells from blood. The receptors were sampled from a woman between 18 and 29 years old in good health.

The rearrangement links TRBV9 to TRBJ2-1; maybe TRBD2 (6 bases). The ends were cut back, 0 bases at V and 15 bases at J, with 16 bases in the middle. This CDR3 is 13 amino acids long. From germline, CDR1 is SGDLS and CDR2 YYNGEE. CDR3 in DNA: TGTGCCAGCAGCGTAGCGGGAGCCGGGGCGGCGTTCTTC. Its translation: CASSVAGAGAAFF.

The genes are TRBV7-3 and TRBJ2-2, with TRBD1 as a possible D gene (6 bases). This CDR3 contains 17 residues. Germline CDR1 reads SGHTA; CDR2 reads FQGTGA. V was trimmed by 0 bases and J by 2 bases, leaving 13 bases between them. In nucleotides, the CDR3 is TGTGCCAGCAGCTTAACTCCCCAGGGGTCAAACACCGGGGAGCTGTTTTTT. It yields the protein CASSLTPQGSNTGELFF.

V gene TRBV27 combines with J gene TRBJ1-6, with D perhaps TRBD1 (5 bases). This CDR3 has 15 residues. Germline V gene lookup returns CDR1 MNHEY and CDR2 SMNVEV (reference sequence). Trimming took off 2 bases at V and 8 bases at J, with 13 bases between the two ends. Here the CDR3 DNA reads TGTGCCAGCAGTTTACGCCAGGGAAGACATTCACCCCTCCACTTT. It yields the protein CASSLRQGRHSPLHF.

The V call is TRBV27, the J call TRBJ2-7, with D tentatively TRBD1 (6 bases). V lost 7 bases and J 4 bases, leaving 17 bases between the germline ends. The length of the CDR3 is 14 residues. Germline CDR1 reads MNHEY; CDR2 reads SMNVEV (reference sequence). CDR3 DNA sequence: TGTGCCAGCAATTCGATGGGGACACCTTACGAGCAGTACGTC. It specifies CASNSMGTPYEQYV.

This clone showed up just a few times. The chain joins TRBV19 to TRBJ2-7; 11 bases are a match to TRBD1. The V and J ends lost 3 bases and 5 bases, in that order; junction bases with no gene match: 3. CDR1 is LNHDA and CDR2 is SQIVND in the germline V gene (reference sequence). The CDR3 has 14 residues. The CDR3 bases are TGTGCCAGTAGTATCCGGGACAGGGGGGACGAGCAGTACTTC. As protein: CASSIRDRGDEQYF.

The CDR3 region is CSVERQADNQPQHF. The CDR3 nucleotides read TGCAGCGTTGAGCGGCAGGCGGACAATCAGCCCCAGCATTTT. The V and J genes are TRBV29-1 and TRBJ1-5; unclear D gene. The ends were cut back, 3 bases at V and 3 bases at J, with 12 bases in the middle. The CDR3 extends over 14 amino acids. Germline values: CDR1 SQVTM, CDR2 ANQGSEA.

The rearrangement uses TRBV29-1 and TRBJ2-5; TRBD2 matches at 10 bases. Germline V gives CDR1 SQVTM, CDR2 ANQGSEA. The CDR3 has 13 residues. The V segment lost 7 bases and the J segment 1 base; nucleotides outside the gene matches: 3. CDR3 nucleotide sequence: TGCAGCGCTAGACTAGCGGGCCAAGAGACCCAGTACTTC. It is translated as CSARLAGQETQYF.

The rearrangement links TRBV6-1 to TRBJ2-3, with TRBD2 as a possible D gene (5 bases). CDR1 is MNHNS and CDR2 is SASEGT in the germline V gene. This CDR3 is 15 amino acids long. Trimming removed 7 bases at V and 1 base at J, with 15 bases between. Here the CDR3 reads CASTKPGSRTDTQYF. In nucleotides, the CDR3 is TGTGCCAGCACCAAGCCGGGATCACGCACAGATACGCAGTATTTT.

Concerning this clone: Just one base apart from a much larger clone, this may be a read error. Written as DNA, the CDR3 is TGTGCCAGCAGCATGGGACAGTTACAAGAGACCCAGTACTTC. This encodes CASSMGQLQETQYF. The V gene is TRBV5-4, the J gene TRBJ2-5; 7 bases match TRBD1. The CDR3 runs to 14 residues. Germline V gene lookup returns CDR1 SGHNT and CDR2 YYREEE (reference sequence). After removal of 4 bases from V and 2 bases from J, the junction contained 5 bases not matched to a gene.

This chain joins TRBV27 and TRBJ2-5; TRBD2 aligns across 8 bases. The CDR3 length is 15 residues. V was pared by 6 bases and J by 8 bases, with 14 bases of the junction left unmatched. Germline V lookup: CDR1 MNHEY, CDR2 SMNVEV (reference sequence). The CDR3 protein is CASRSAGGAPGTQYF. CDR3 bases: TGTGCCAGCAGATCGGCGGGGGGCGCACCAGGTACCCAGTACTTC.

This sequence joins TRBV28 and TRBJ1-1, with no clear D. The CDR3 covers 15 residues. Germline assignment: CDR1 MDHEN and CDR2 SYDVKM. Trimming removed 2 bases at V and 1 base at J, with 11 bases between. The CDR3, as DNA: TGTGCCAGCAGTTTAGTGGGGAGGAGGAACACTGAAGCTTTCTTT. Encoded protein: CASSLVGRRNTEAFF.

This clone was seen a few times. The CDR3, as DNA: TGTGCCAGCAGCTTGGAGGGGGACCGGGAGCAGTTCTTC. Amino acid sequence: CASSLEGDREQFF. The chain employs TRBV5-4 and TRBJ2-1; D is perhaps TRBD1 (6 bases). Germline loops: CDR1 SGHNT, CDR2 YYREEE (reference sequence). CDR3 length: 13 amino acids. Trimming shortened V by 0 bases and J by 10 bases, and 11 bases separated the two germline ends.

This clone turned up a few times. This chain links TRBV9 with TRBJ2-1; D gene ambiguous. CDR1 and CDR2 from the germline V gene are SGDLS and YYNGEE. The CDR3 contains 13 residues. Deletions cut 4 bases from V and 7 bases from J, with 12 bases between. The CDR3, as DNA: TGTGCCAGCAGCCAAGGAGTGTGGAATGAGCAGTTCTTC. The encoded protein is CASSQGVWNEQFF.

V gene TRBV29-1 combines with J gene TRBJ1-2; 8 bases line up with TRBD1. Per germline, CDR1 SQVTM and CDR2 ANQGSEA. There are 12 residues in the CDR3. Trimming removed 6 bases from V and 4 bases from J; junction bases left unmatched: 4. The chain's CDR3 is CSVGQESYGYTF. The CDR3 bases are TGCAGCGTGGGACAGGAGTCCTATGGCTACACCTTC.